This T cell receptor (beta chain) was observed in a study of T cell responses to AZD1222 COVID-19 vaccine. Study results and limitations: The number of AZD1222 recipients seropositive at baseline was only five to seven.

Per germline, CDR1 MNHEY and CDR2 SMNVEV (reference sequence). With 4 bases removed from V and 7 bases from J, the gap between germline ends came to 17 bases. The CDR3 extends over 15 amino acids. This clone has more than one count but fewer than ten. The antigen remains undetermined. Measured with immunoSEQ multiplex PCR; TCRdb has only the in-frame clones, and not every one. The sample includes roughly 45,000 clones, approximately 88% of them seen just once. The chain is built from TRBV27 and TRBJ1-5, with unresolved D. The source material was peripheral blood, sampled 28 days after the second AZD1222 dose. The clonotype comes from an adult who received the AZD1222 COVID-19 vaccine. The CDR3 loop reads CASSYGFGEGQPQHF. CDR3 in DNA: TGTGCCAGCAGTTACGGTTTTGGGGAGGGACAGCCCCAGCATTTT.